The clone carrying this T cell receptor beta chain occurred once. J lost 6 bases, V lost 8 bases, and 11 bases had no gene match. The CDR3 has 14 residues. CDR1 is SNHLY and CDR2 is FYNNEI in the germline V gene. With 60 Vbeta and 13 Jbeta primers, the PCR was carried out. The table came from immunoSEQ multiplex PCR; TCRdb's copy has only in-frame clones and leaves some out. The sample yields some 140,000 clones, roughly 78% seen once. The data derive from a study of cytomegalovirus exposure and HLA in healthy donors. The chain joins TRBV2 to TRBJ2-7, with 9 bases matching TRBD1. Sequenced: PBMCs. This clonotype was sampled from a man aged 35 to 55 in good health and CMV-seropositive. Here the CDR3 reads CASWNRDRVSEQYF. In nucleotides, the CDR3 is TGTGCCAGCTGGAACCGGGACAGGGTATCCGAGCAGTACTTC.